The 25 T cell receptor beta chains reported below all come from one sample, sequenced in a study of control samples from healthy donors and cancer patients. Measured with immunoSEQ multiplex PCR; TCRdb has only the in-frame clones, and not every one. The data show approximately 140,000 clones, roughly 93% seen once. Sequenced material: blood. All receptors derive from a man aged 18 to 30 in good health.

CDR3 in amino acids: CAISEVEGGSYEQYF. DNA of the CDR3: TGTGCCATCAGTGAGGTCGAAGGGGGGTCCTACGAGCAGTACTTC. V usage is TRBV10-3 and J usage is TRBJ2-7; tentatively, D is TRBD1 or TRBD2 (6 bases each). The CDR3 has 15 residues. V lost 2 bases and J lost 1, with 12 bases in between. Germline V gene data show CDR1 as ENHRY and CDR2 as SYGVKD.

This clone showed up just once. Germline is not matched at one junction end, which may reflect a read error. The rearrangement joins TRBV28 to TRBJ2-2, with no clear D. The CDR3 spans 13 residues. From germline, CDR1 is MDHEN and CDR2 SYDVKM. The CDR3 spells CASSFRNAGELFF. DNA of the CDR3: TGTGCCAGCAGTTTCCGGAACGCCGGGGAGCTGTTTTTT.

This clone is a singleton in its sample. J is TRBJ2-3 and V is TRBV20-1; D is unclear. The CDR3 totals 11 residues. Per germline, CDR1 DFQATT and CDR2 SNEGSKA (reference sequence). The V and J ends lost 3 bases and 6 bases respectively, with 7 bases between them. The CDR3 DNA is TGCAGTGCTAGCAGCAGGGATACGCAGTATTTT. This gives the protein CSASSRDTQYF.

The chain couples TRBV6-5 to TRBJ1-2, with D tentatively TRBD1 (6 bases). CDR1 is MNHEY, CDR2 SVGAGI, per germline. The CDR3 spans 14 residues. Trimming left V 6 bases short and J 10 bases short, with 21 bases between. This CDR3 is CASRVTNGQGTYTF. The DNA for the CDR3 is TGTGCCAGCAGAGTAACTAACGGGCAGGGGACCTACACCTTC.

The chain employs TRBV19 and TRBJ1-4; 7 positions agree with TRBD1. CDR1 and CDR2 (germline): LNHDA, SQIVND (reference sequence). The CDR3 is 15 residues long. The V gene end was trimmed by 0 bases and the J gene end by 5 bases; junction bases not matched to a gene: 3. The CDR3 bases are TGTGCCAGTAGTATAGAGGGACAGCTGAATGAAAAACTGTTTTTT. It codes for CASSIEGQLNEKLFF. The whole variable domain, filled in from reference TRBV19 and TRBJ1-4, reads DGGITQSPKYLFRKEGQNVTLSCEQNLNHDAMYWYRQDPGQGLRLIYYSQIVNDFQKGDIAEGYSVSREKKESFPLTVTSAQKNPTAFYLCASSIEGQLNEKLFFGSGTQLSVL.

This chain uses TRBV2 with TRBJ2-7, with D hard to call. CDR1 is SNHLY, CDR2 FYNNEI, per germline. The CDR3 loop spans 15 amino acids. The germline V and J ends were trimmed by 10 bases and 5 bases, with 24 bases remaining between them. CDR3 sequence (DNA): TGTGCCACCAGCGAGATGAGCGTCGCCACCCACGAGCAGTACTTC. Protein product: CATSEMSVATHEQYF.

The rearrangement joins TRBV3-1 (or the pseudogene TRBV3-2) to TRBJ1-3; D is perhaps TRBD1 (5 bases). The V end lost 1 base, the J end lost 4 bases, and 14 bases lay between the germline ends. The V gene's germline CDR1 is LGHDT and CDR2 YNNKEL (reference sequence). The CDR3 consists of 16 residues. The CDR3 region is CASSQVSGQGGNTIYF. The DNA for the CDR3 is TGTGCCAGCAGCCAAGTGTCCGGGCAGGGCGGAAACACCATATATTTT.

The gene calls are TRBV7-9 and TRBJ1-1; perhaps TRBD1 as D (5 bases). The V and J ends lost 1 base and 6 bases respectively, with 27 bases between them. Germline V gene data show CDR1 as SEHNR and CDR2 as FQNEAQ (reference sequence). CDR3 length equals 19 residues. The CDR3 region is CASSLGGWDEGYRVSEAFF. Written as DNA, the CDR3 is TGTGCCAGCAGCTTAGGGGGCTGGGACGAAGGATATCGGGTCTCTGAAGCTTTCTTT.

The chain couples TRBV18 to TRBJ2-2; 12 nucleotides match TRBD1. V lost 2 bases, J lost 3 bases, and 4 bases stayed unmatched. Germline V gives CDR1 KGHSH, CDR2 LQKENI. CDR3 size: 17 residues. In nucleotides, the CDR3 is TGTGCCAGCTCACCAGGGACAGGGGGCGCCGACACCGGGGAGCTGTTTTTT. Amino acids: CASSPGTGGADTGELFF. Drawing the rest from reference TRBV18 and TRBJ2-2, the complete variable domain is NAGVMQNPRHLVRRRGQEARLRCSPMKGHSHVYWYRQLPEEGLKFMVYLQKENIIDESGMPKERFSAEFPKEGPSILRIQQVVRGDSAAYFCASSPGTGGADTGELFFGEGSRLTVL.

The rearrangement joins TRBV10-3 to TRBJ1-6; TRBD1 might be the D (5 bases). CDR1 is ENHRY, CDR2 SYGVKD, per germline. This CDR3 region has 15 residues. With 0 bases removed from V and 7 bases from J, the gap between germline ends came to 10 bases. The CDR3 here is CAISESLSGNSPLHF. The CDR3 region has the DNA TGTGCCATCAGTGAGTCGTTGTCAGGGAATTCACCCCTCCACTTT.

In this sample, this clone turned up a few times. V gene TRBV19 combines with J gene TRBJ2-2, with TRBD1 matching over 10 bases. Trimming cost V 10 bases and J 3 bases; bases outside gene matches: 11. The germline gives CDR1 LNHDA, CDR2 SQIVND (reference sequence). CDR3 length: 16 residues. CDR3: CATSSPGTGDTGELFF. CDR3 in DNA: TGTGCCACCTCCTCCCCCGGGACAGGGGACACCGGGGAGCTGTTTTTT.

The chain uses TRBV7-9 and TRBJ1-1, with TRBD1 as a possible D gene (6 bases). V lost 1 base to trimming and J lost 0 bases, with 6 bases between them. This CDR3 has 14 residues. In germline, CDR1 is SEHNR, CDR2 FQNEAQ (reference sequence). The DNA of the CDR3 is TGTGCCAGCAGCTTAGGACAGGTGAACACTGAAGCTTTCTTT. Protein sequence: CASSLGQVNTEAFF.

The rearrangement joins TRBV4-3 to TRBJ1-5, with D possibly matching TRBD1 (5 bases). The germline CDR1 and CDR2 sequences are LGHNA and YSLEER. Deletions cut 4 bases from V and 0 bases from J, with 13 bases between. The CDR3 is made up of 16 amino acids. In DNA, the CDR3 is TGCGCCAGCAGCCCAGGGCCGGCATATAGCAATCAGCCCCAGCATTTT. This codes for CASSPGPAYSNQPQHF.

This chain links TRBV3-1 (or the pseudogene TRBV3-2) with TRBJ1-3; D is uncertain. CDR3 length: 16 amino acids. Trimming stripped 1 base from V and 1 base from J, with 11 bases between. Per the germline V gene, CDR1 is LGHDT and CDR2 is YNNKEL (reference sequence). CDR3 DNA sequence: TGTGCCAGCAGCCAAGCCTCGGCGGAGTCTGGAAACACCATATATTTT. Amino acids: CASSQASAESGNTIYF.

By share, this clone ranks as medium-sized. The chain is built from TRBV7-8 and TRBJ1-2; the D gene is possibly TRBD1 (5 bases). Germline CDR1 SGHVS, CDR2 FQNEAQ. The CDR3 is made up of 14 amino acids. V lost 5 bases and J 6 bases, leaving 16 bases between the germline ends. This chain's CDR3 is CASSLTEGVDGYTF. The CDR3 DNA sequence: TGTGCCAGCAGCCTTACCGAAGGGGTTGATGGCTACACCTTC.

CDR3: CASSQLAGKGNEQFF. CDR3 nucleotide sequence: TGTGCCAGCAGCCAACTAGCGGGAAAAGGGAATGAGCAGTTCTTC. This rearrangement joins TRBV7-9 to TRBJ2-1, with 10 positions matching TRBD2. CDR1 SEHNR and CDR2 FQNEAQ come from the germline V gene (reference sequence). CDR3 length equals 15 residues. The V and J ends lost 5 bases and 7 bases, in that order; junction bases with no gene match: 8. Looking up the rest from reference TRBV7-9 and TRBJ2-1 gives the full variable domain: DTGVSQNPRHKITKRGQNVTFRCDPISEHNRLYWYRQTLGQGPEFLTYFQNEAQLEKSRLLSDRFSAERPKGSFSTLEIQRTEQGDSAMYLCASSQLAGKGNEQFFGPGTRLTVL.

The chain is built from TRBV28 and TRBJ1-3; no clear D. Between the trimmed V and J ends, which lost 5 bases and 0 bases, there was a span of 14 bases. Germline V gene sequence: CDR1 MDHEN, CDR2 SYDVKM. The CDR3 length is 16 residues. As DNA, the CDR3 is TGTGCCAGCAGTATCTCTCAACAGAGCTCTGGAAACACCATATATTTT. Protein sequence: CASSISQQSSGNTIYF.

The chain couples TRBV19 to TRBJ1-1, with 9 nucleotides matching TRBD1. CDR1 and CDR2 from the germline V gene are LNHDA and SQIVND (reference sequence). The V gene end was trimmed by 7 bases and the J gene end by 2 bases; junction bases not matched to a gene: 5. The CDR3 consists of 14 residues. The chain's CDR3 is CASTQGQGNTEAFF. The CDR3 nucleotides read TGTGCCAGTACCCAGGGACAGGGTAACACTGAAGCTTTCTTT.

V and J are TRBV7-2 and TRBJ1-5; no definite D call. Trimming took off 2 bases at V and 1 base at J, with 15 bases between the two ends. The CDR3 length is 17 residues. The germline gives CDR1 SGHTA, CDR2 FQGNSA. CDR3 nucleotides: TGTGCCAGCAGCTTAACGTCCCTGGCGGGCAGCAATCAGCCCCAGCATTTT. Translating gives CASSLTSLAGSNQPQHF.

The rearrangement uses TRBV7-9 and TRBJ2-7, with 7 bases that match TRBD2. The junction had 7 bases not matched to a gene; V was cut back by 5 bases and J by 6 bases. Germline CDR1 is SEHNR and CDR2 is FQNEAQ (reference sequence). This CDR3 is 13 amino acids long. In nucleotides, the CDR3 is TGTGCCAGCAGCCACCCCTCGGGGGGCGAGCAGTACTTC. It specifies CASSHPSGGEQYF. Full variable domain (outside the CDR3, taken from reference TRBV7-9 and TRBJ2-7): DTGVSQNPRHKITKRGQNVTFRCDPISEHNRLYWYRQTLGQGPEFLTYFQNEAQLEKSRLLSDRFSAERPKGSFSTLEIQRTEQGDSAMYLCASSHPSGGEQYFGPGTRLTVT.

The chain links TRBV11-2 to TRBJ2-7; TRBD2 is a possible D gene (6 bases). The germline gives CDR1 SGHAT, CDR2 FQNNGV. The CDR3 sequence is 13 residues long. The V gene lost 3 bases and the J gene lost 7 bases, with 13 bases spanning the gap. CDR3: CASSLTGLREQYF. The CDR3 nucleotides read TGTGCCAGCAGCTTGACGGGACTGAGGGAGCAGTACTTC.

This clone was recorded only once. This chain joins TRBV19 and TRBJ1-2, with 8 nucleotides matching TRBD1. V lost 4 bases and J lost 7; bases outside the gene matches: 8. In germline, CDR1 is LNHDA, CDR2 SQIVND (reference sequence). This CDR3 is built from 14 residues. CDR3 bases: TGTGCCAGTAGTAGGGACAGGATCCAGTTTGGCTACACCTTC. Translated: CASSRDRIQFGYTF.

The chain links TRBV12-3 or TRBV12-4 to TRBJ1-1; D unclear. The CDR3 extends over 12 amino acids. Trimming removed 3 bases from V and 5 bases from J, with 7 bases in between. The CDR3: CASSFLRTEAFF. CDR3 DNA: TGTGCCAGCAGTTTTTTACGAACTGAAGCTTTCTTT.

The chain employs TRBV7-8 and TRBJ1-5; TRBD1 matches at 8 bases. From germline, CDR1 is SGHVS and CDR2 FQNEAQ. This CDR3 region has 15 residues. Trimming at V came to 1 base and at J to 5 bases, leaving 4 bases not matched to a gene. The CDR3 DNA sequence: TGTGCCAGCAGCTTAGGTGGGGGACAGGATCAGCCCCAGCATTTT. Translation: CASSLGGGQDQPQHF.

The rearrangement joins TRBV6-6 to TRBJ1-6; TRBD1 matches 8 bases. The junction had 5 bases not matched to a gene; V was cut back by 1 base and J by 6 bases. The germline V gene encodes CDR1 MNHNY and CDR2 SVGAGI (reference sequence). The CDR3 is made up of 16 amino acids. The DNA of the CDR3 is TGTGCCAGCAGTTACTTCCAGGGGGCGCGTAATTCACCCCTCCACTTT. This codes for CASSYFQGARNSPLHF.